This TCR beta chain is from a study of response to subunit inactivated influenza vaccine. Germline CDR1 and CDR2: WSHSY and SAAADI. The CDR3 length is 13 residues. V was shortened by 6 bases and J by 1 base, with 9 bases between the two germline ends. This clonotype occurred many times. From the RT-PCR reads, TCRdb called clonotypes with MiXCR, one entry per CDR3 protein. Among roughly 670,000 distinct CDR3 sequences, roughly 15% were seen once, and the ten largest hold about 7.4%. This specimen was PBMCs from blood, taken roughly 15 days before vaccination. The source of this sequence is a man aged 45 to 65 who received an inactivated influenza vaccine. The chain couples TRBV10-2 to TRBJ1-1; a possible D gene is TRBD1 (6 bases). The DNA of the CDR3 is TGCGCCAGCAGCGCGACAGGGAACACTGAAGCTTTCTTT. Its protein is CASSATGNTEAFF.